This T cell receptor beta chain is from a study of cytomegalovirus exposure and HLA in healthy donors. The V end lost 7 bases, the J end lost 6 bases, and 19 bases lay between the germline ends. CDR1 MNHNY and CDR2 SVGAGI come from the germline V gene (reference sequence). The CDR3 has 15 residues. Comments on this clone: Its target is not known.

Study-wide results and limits: Further analysis was carried out later, and it showed several of the most significant clusters appearing linked to common viral pathogens. One cluster of highly shared sequence variants probably arose as a sequencing artifact.

PCR primers comprised 60 Vbeta and 13 Jbeta primers. Sequencing used immunoSEQ multiplex PCR; TCRdb keeps in-frame clones, though not all of them. The repertoire holds 80,000 to 130,000 clones, 76% seen once, with 4% in the top ten. The specimen sequenced was PBMCs. The TCR was taken from a woman between 45 and 60 years old in good health and CMV-seropositive. The chain links TRBV6-6 to TRBJ1-5; perhaps TRBD1 as D (6 bases). The CDR3 spells CASKGGKKEGQPQHF. CDR3 nucleotides: TGTGCCAGCAAGGGGGGGAAAAAGGAAGGTCAGCCCCAGCATTTT.